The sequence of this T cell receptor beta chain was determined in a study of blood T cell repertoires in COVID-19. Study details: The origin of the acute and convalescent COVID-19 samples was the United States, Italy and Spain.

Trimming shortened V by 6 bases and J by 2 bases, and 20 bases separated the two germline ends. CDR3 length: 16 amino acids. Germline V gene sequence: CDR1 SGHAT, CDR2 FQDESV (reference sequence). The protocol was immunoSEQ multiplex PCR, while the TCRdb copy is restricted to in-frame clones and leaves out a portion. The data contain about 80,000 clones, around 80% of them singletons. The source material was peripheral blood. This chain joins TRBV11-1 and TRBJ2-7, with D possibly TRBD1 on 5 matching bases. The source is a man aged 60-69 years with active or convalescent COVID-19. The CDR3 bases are TGTGCCAGCAGTTGGGGAATGGACACCCGCGCCTACGAGCAGTACTTC. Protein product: CASSWGMDTRAYEQYF.